The clone carrying this T cell receptor beta chain was seen ten or more times. Sorted naive CD8 T cells were those defined as CD8+CD4-CCR7+CD45RA+. This specimen comes from a study of molecular identifiers for immune sequencing clone quantification. Trimming removed 1 base from V and 3 bases from J; junction bases left unmatched: 5. Germline V gene data show CDR1 as MNHNY and CDR2 as SVGAGI (reference sequence). The CDR3 consists of 15 residues. Previously described methods and listed TCR primers were used for bulk TCR libraries. TCRdb itself ran the PCR reads through MiXCR, one entry per CDR3 protein. The data contain more than 450,000 distinct CDR3 sequences, around a fifth of them singletons.

The sequence derives from a human donor in good health. Some libraries in this study had Jurkat cell RNA spiked in. V gene TRBV6-6 combines with J gene TRBJ2-7; TRBD1 agrees at 8 bases. The sequencing input was naive CD8+ T cells from blood, with Jurkat cell RNA spiked in. Subset denoted: FACS-sorted CD8+CD4-CCR7+CD45RA+ naive T cells. The CDR3 nucleotides read TGTGCCAGCAGTTACTACGCGGGACAGGACTACGAGCAGTACTTC. Translated, it gives CASSYYAGQDYEQYF.